The present T cell receptor (beta chain) was sequenced within a study of T cell responses to AZD1222 COVID-19 vaccine (dated by TCRdb to the early 2020s). Study-level background: TCR sequencing covered some 250 trial participants: 200 to 220 given two doses of AZD1222 and 26 given two doses of MenACWY control vaccine. Trial participants were enrolled by age into subgroups of 18-55, 56-69 and 70-plus years, and approximately 150, 30 and 60 TCR-sequenced participants, respectively, were included in these subgroups.

Remarks on this clone: The antigen this receptor binds is unknown. Base-call qualities are not available, and no considerably larger clone is one nucleotide away.

The label giving this sample's time point can be read as: baseline before first vaccination. The treatment or condition label here, explained by the study, means: meningococcal conjugate vaccine given as trial control. The vaccinee samples were drawn from two UK trials, COV001 and COV002, one of which was a single-blind randomized controlled phase 2/3 trial testing AZD1222 (ChAdOx1 nCoV-19) in healthy adults. For TCRbeta chain sequencing, PBMC samples were collected from trial participants at day 0 and at day 28 after the second dose. Results and caveats for the whole study, not just this receptor: Reportedly, close to half of the unique spike-specific TCRs recognized epitopes lying outside the regions that are mutated in the B.1.351 and B.1.1.7 variants. Conclusions about previously exposed vaccinees are limited because only a handful of AZD1222 recipients were SARS-CoV-2 seropositive at baseline. No day 14 peak-response samples were available, so repertoires were characterized only after the peak T cell response. In the small 56-69-year group, the increase in depth fell short of significance, most likely because of low power. A significant rise in spike-specific TCR breadth and depth was observed after two AZD1222 doses relative to day 0 and relative to MenACWY recipients. Participants were mostly white British and included more females than males, and it was suggested by the authors that clonal diversity may have been underestimated. CD4 TCRs associated with the vaccine covered the entire spike protein, and the dominant responses were in regions 160-218 and 743-854.

The CDR3 regions of human TCRbeta chains were analyzed by immunosequencing. The study's own analysis went as follows. TCRs in the repertoires were compared against a reference library of SARS-CoV-2-specific TCRs that had been generated with the MIRA antigen-specificity platform. Breadth was defined as the fraction of unique TCRs that were SARS-CoV-2-associated. Depth was defined as the fraction of total T cells that were SARS-CoV-2-associated. Each spike-specific TCR was assigned to its reactive spike region and to a CD4 or CD8 class using the MIRA data. Log10-transformed breadth and depth values were compared by one-way ANOVA with Sidak's multiple comparisons tests. TCRdb took over this immuneACCESS table, retaining in-frame rearrangements with V and J assigned. Such tables are incomplete; in checked studies, under half of the missing clones stem from an unresolved V gene, and the remainder is unexplained. From that table come the V and J calls and clone size; the DNA was used to work out D and trimming. The sample includes 100,000 to 150,000 clones, with 90% observed a single time. The top ten constitute 4% to 5.5% of the sample.

The source of this sequence is an adult in good health. The source material was peripheral blood, sampled on day 0 of MenACWY control vaccination.

The CDR3 protein sequence reads: CASLAEAGGTGELFF. The nucleotide sequence reads as follows: TGTGCCAGCCTGGCAGAAGCGGGAGGCACCGGGGAGCTGTTTTTT. Recombination linked TRBV6-5 to TRBJ2-2; 9 junctional bases match TRBD2. Counted from cysteine to phenylalanine, this CDR3 has 15 amino acids. The only DNA kept is the CDR3, 45 bases in frame from the first base. CDR1 and CDR2 are read off the germline V gene as MNHEY and SVGAGI. The V end gives up 8 bases and the J end 4 bases, leaving 8 bases in the junction not matched to a gene.